One sample yielded the 16 T cell receptor beta chains listed below, sequenced in a study of post-analysis software for immune sequencing data. Study outcomes and limitations: Included in a set of about 5 TRBV segments more frequent in patients than controls were TRBV5-6, TRBV5-1 and TRBV20-1.

Unique molecular identifiers were carried by the TCR beta cDNA libraries. Using its own MiXCR run on the PCR reads, TCRdb lists one record per CDR3 protein. The sample yields about 200,000 distinct CDR3 sequences, about 30% seen once. The antigens these receptors bind are not known. Sequenced: blood. Source of these receptors: a girl aged 2-17 years with multiple sclerosis.

Concerning this clonotype itself: One end of the junction fails to match germline, which may point to a read error. The chain carries TRBV20-1 and TRBJ2-3; weak D call: TRBD2 (6 bases). CDR1 is DFQATT, CDR2 SNEGSKA, per germline (reference sequence). There are 17 residues in the CDR3. CDR3 region: CSAGPFSRGTSTGTQYF. The CDR3 DNA follows: TGCAGTGCTGGGCCCTTCTCGCGCGGCACTAGCACAGGTACGCAGTATTTT.

This clonotype was recorded many times. CDR3 sequence (DNA): TGTGCCAGCAGCTTATTCAACAATGAGCAGTTCTTC. Its protein product is CASSLFNNEQFF. This chain links TRBV7-8 with TRBJ2-1; D is ambiguous. The CDR3 contains 12 residues. V was pared by 2 bases and J by 5 bases, with 4 bases between. Germline V gene lookup returns CDR1 SGHVS and CDR2 FQNEAQ.

The V call is TRBV30, the J call TRBJ1-2, with 7 nucleotides matching TRBD1. The CDR3 has 14 residues. CDR1 and CDR2 (germline): GTSNPN, SVGIG (reference sequence). Trimming cost V 0 bases and J 5 bases; bases outside gene matches: 6. CDR3 bases: TGTGCCTGGAGTGTAGGGACAGACGGTTATGGCTACACCTTC. Protein product: CAWSVGTDGYGYTF.

This clonotype was counted a few times. The chain links TRBV11-2 to TRBJ1-5; maybe TRBD1 (5 bases). V lost 6 bases and J 3 bases, leaving 12 bases between the germline ends. CDR1 is SGHAT, CDR2 FQNNGV, per germline. The CDR3 extends over 14 amino acids. The DNA for the CDR3 is TGTGCCAGCAGTTATCAGGGTTCCAATCAGCCCCAGCATTTT. Encoded protein: CASSYQGSNQPQHF.

Comment on this clonotype: A junction end diverges from the germline sequence, so it may reflect a read error. This chain joins TRBV2 and TRBJ1-6; 7 bases align to TRBD1. The CDR3 totals 17 residues. CDR1 is SNHLY, CDR2 FYNNEI, per germline. The CDR3 region is CASSSATGSSYNSPPHF. CDR3 DNA: TGTGCCAGCAGCTCGGCGACAGGGAGCTCCTATAATTCACCCCCCCACTTT.

On this clonotype itself: A much larger clone is a single base away; this may be a read error. The gene calls are TRBV28 and TRBJ2-1; TRBD2 is a possible D gene (5 bases). The CDR3 is made up of 14 amino acids. The V gene's germline CDR1 is MDHEN and CDR2 SYDVKM. The CDR3 DNA sequence: TGTGCCAGCAGTTCATTATCAGACTACAATAAGCAGTTCTTC. It encodes CASSSLSDYNKQFF.

This clonotype has only a few counts. The chain is built from TRBV12-5 and TRBJ2-5; D gene ambiguous. Trimming left V 5 bases short and J 4 bases short, with 8 bases between. CDR1 and CDR2 from the germline V gene are LGHNT and FRNRAP. This CDR3 comprises 12 residues. The CDR3 here is CASGAVGETQYF. The CDR3 DNA follows: TGTGCTAGTGGTGCCGTAGGAGAGACCCAGTACTTC.

In its sample, this clonotype was seen a few times. The chain uses TRBV5-1 and TRBJ2-7; D is possibly TRBD2 (6 bases). The CDR3 consists of 15 residues. V dropped 0 bases and J dropped 1 base, with 11 bases sitting between them. Germline V gene lookup returns CDR1 SGHRS and CDR2 YFSETQ. The DNA of the CDR3 is TGCGCCAGCAGCTTGGCCGGGAGATATTCCTACGAGCAGTACTTC. Its protein is CASSLAGRYSYEQYF.

The genes are TRBV19 and TRBJ2-1, with D uncertain. The CDR3 contains 12 residues. Germline lookup yields CDR1 LNHDA and CDR2 SQIVND (reference sequence). Trimming left V 3 bases short and J 12 bases short, with 12 bases between. CDR3 amino acids: CASSIWERAQFF. CDR3 in DNA: TGTGCCAGTAGTATTTGGGAAAGGGCGCAGTTCTTC.

A few counts support this clonotype. The J gene is TRBJ2-1, the V gene TRBV6-2 or TRBV6-3; D is unresolved. This CDR3 region has 12 residues. The ends were cut back, 6 bases at V and 7 bases at J, with 10 bases in the middle. From germline, CDR1 is MNHEY and CDR2 SVGEGT. The CDR3: CASSPYVNEQFF. CDR3 DNA sequence: TGTGCCAGCAGCCCTTACGTGAATGAGCAGTTCTTC.

The chain uses TRBV6-1 and TRBJ1-2; possible D gene TRBD1, 5 bases. Trimming cost V 6 bases and J 5 bases, with 13 bases left between them. Germline CDR1 reads MNHNS; CDR2 reads SASEGT. The CDR3 consists of 13 residues. The CDR3 coding sequence is TGTGCCAGCAGGGCAGGGCTACGGTATGGCTACACCTTC. It translates to CASRAGLRYGYTF.

This clonotype was observed many times. The chain is built from TRBV5-1 and TRBJ2-1, with 9 bases identical to TRBD1. V shed 4 bases and J 1 base; nucleotides not matched to a gene: 3. CDR1 and CDR2 (germline): SGHRS, YFSETQ. The CDR3 is 15 residues long. CDR3 in DNA: TGCGCCAGCAGCGCCGGACAGGGGTCCTACAATGAGCAGTTCTTC. Amino acids: CASSAGQGSYNEQFF.

This chain links TRBV12-3 or TRBV12-4 with TRBJ1-4, with 8 nucleotides matching TRBD1. The CDR3 consists of 16 residues. The trim removed 0 bases at V and 5 bases at J, leaving 5 bases unmatched. The CDR3 reads CASSLAHTGGNEKLFF. The CDR3 DNA is TGTGCCAGCAGTTTAGCGCACACAGGGGGGAATGAAAAACTGTTTTTT.

A remark on this clonotype: Germline is not matched at one junction end, which may reflect a read error. The chain recombines TRBV4-1 with TRBJ1-4; 7 positions agree with TRBD1. CDR3 size: 16 residues. Germline V gives CDR1 MGHRA, CDR2 YSYEKL. In DNA form, the CDR3 reads TGCGCCAGCAGCCAAGGACAGGGCGCAACTAATAAAAAACTGTTTTTT. It yields the protein CASSQGQGATNKKLFF.

Ten or more counts support this clonotype. The chain combines TRBV12-3 or TRBV12-4 with TRBJ2-7; TRBD2 matches at 8 bases. The CDR3 has 15 amino acids. The V segment lost 6 bases and the J segment 3 bases; nucleotides outside the gene matches: 10. CDR3 DNA sequence: TGTGCCAGCAGCCCGATAGCGGGATTGGGCTACGAGCAGTACTTC. The encoded protein is CASSPIAGLGYEQYF.

This clonotype was detected a few times. The chain has TRBV28 and TRBJ2-7; D gene unclear. This CDR3 is built from 13 residues. Germline lookup yields CDR1 MDHEN and CDR2 SYDVKM. Trimming shortened V by 3 bases and J by 3 bases, and 9 bases separated the two germline ends. CDR3 sequence: CASSLPQNYEQYF. CDR3 DNA sequence: TGTGCCAGCAGTTTGCCTCAAAACTACGAGCAGTACTTC. Drawing the rest from reference TRBV28 and TRBJ2-7, the complete variable domain is DVKVTQSSRYLVKRTGEKVFLECVQDMDHENMFWYRQDPGLGLRLIYFSYDVKMKEKGDIPEGYSVSREKKERFSLILESASTNQTSMYLCASSLPQNYEQYFGPGTRLTVT.